This passage covers 24 T cell receptor beta chains from one sample sequenced in a study of blood T cell repertoires in COVID-19. Using immunoSEQ multiplex PCR, the repertoire was profiled, and TCRdb retains in-frame clones only, with some absent. This table has 35,000 to 50,000 clones, around four fifths appearing once. Sequenced: peripheral blood. These receptors all come from a man aged 50 to 60 with active or convalescent COVID-19.

The V call is TRBV25-1, the J call TRBJ1-4, with D perhaps TRBD1 (6 bases). Trimming left V 2 bases short and J 8 bases short, with 18 bases between. This CDR3 is 16 amino acids long. Germline-derived CDR1 and CDR2 are MGHDK and SYGVNS. CDR3 region: CASSEMGAALEEKLFF. CDR3 DNA: TGTGCCAGCAGTGAAATGGGGGCAGCCCTAGAAGAAAAACTGTTTTTT.

This chain joins TRBV19 and TRBJ1-1; TRBD1 matches at 7 bases. The CDR3 is 13 residues long. The junction had 0 bases not matched to a gene; V was cut back by 4 bases and J by 1 base. Per germline, CDR1 LNHDA and CDR2 SQIVND (reference sequence). The CDR3 here is CASSRQGNTEAFF. DNA of the CDR3: TGTGCCAGTAGTAGACAGGGGAACACTGAAGCTTTCTTT.

V gene TRBV11-1 combines with J gene TRBJ2-6, with a weak D call TRBD2 (5 bases). Trimming took off 5 bases at V and 0 bases at J, with 8 bases between the two ends. The CDR3 is 15 amino acids. Looked up from germline, CDR1 is SGHAT and CDR2 is FQDESV (reference sequence). Here the CDR3 DNA reads TGTGCCAGCAGCACCCGGGGCTCTGGGGCCAACGTCCTGACTTTC. Protein product: CASSTRGSGANVLTF.

V and J are TRBV9 and TRBJ1-3, with unresolved D. The germline CDR1 and CDR2 sequences are SGDLS and YYNGEE. Trimming stripped 0 bases from V and 0 bases from J, with 10 bases between. This CDR3 region has 16 residues. The CDR3 nucleotides read TGTGCCAGCAGCGTAGAGGAGCTCCTCTCTGGAAACACCATATATTTT. Protein sequence: CASSVEELLSGNTIYF.

The chain carries TRBV10-1 and TRBJ2-3; TRBD1 agrees at 7 bases. CDR1 is WNHNN, CDR2 SYGVQD, per germline (reference sequence). The CDR3 spans 15 residues. The ends lost 4 bases at V and 2 bases at J; junction bases unmatched: 6. Here the CDR3 DNA reads TGCGCCAGCAGTGGAGACAGGGTGACCACAGATACGCAGTATTTT. Its protein product is CASSGDRVTTDTQYF.

The chain is built from TRBV6-2 or TRBV6-3 and TRBJ1-1, with D maybe TRBD1 (5 bases). The CDR3 is 12 amino acids. Germline V lookup: CDR1 MNHEY, CDR2 SVGEGT. Trimming took 2 bases from V and 8 from J, leaving 9 bases between them. CDR3 region: CASSYPDREAFF. CDR3 DNA: TGTGCCAGCAGTTACCCCGACAGAGAAGCTTTCTTT.

This chain links TRBV7-9 with TRBJ1-6; possibly TRBD1 for D (6 bases). Germline loops: CDR1 SEHNR, CDR2 FQNEAQ (reference sequence). Trimming left V 4 bases short and J 8 bases short, with 18 bases between. This CDR3 comprises 16 residues. The CDR3 sequence: CASSSLGGGPHSPLHF. The DNA for the CDR3 is TGTGCCAGCAGCTCCCTAGGGGGGGGTCCACATTCACCCCTCCACTTT. The variable domain in full, completed from reference TRBV7-9 and TRBJ1-6, reads DTGVSQNPRHKITKRGQNVTFRCDPISEHNRLYWYRQTLGQGPEFLTYFQNEAQLEKSRLLSDRFSAERPKGSFSTLEIQRTEQGDSAMYLCASSSLGGGPHSPLHFGNGTRLTVT.

The chain carries TRBV3-1 (or the pseudogene TRBV3-2) and TRBJ2-7; 8 nucleotides align to TRBD1. This CDR3 region has 15 residues. V lost 5 bases to trimming and J lost 3 bases; unmatched junction nucleotides: 9. CDR1 and CDR2 from the germline V gene are LGHDT and YNNKEL (reference sequence). The CDR3 nucleotides are TGTGCCAGCAGCTCCATACAGGGGGGTATCTACGAGCAGTACTTC. Protein sequence: CASSSIQGGIYEQYF.

The V and J genes are TRBV19 and TRBJ2-7; TRBD1 aligns across 12 bases. The CDR3 is made up of 13 amino acids. Germline V gene lookup returns CDR1 LNHDA and CDR2 SQIVND (reference sequence). V lost 7 bases to trimming and J lost 6 bases; unmatched junction nucleotides: 4. The CDR3 sequence is CASTGDRGREQYF. DNA for the CDR3: TGTGCCAGTACCGGGGACAGGGGGCGCGAGCAGTACTTC.

The rearrangement uses TRBV14 and TRBJ2-4; the D gene is possibly TRBD1 (8 bases). CDR1 and CDR2 (germline): SGHDN, FVKESK. This CDR3 is built from 19 residues. Trimming took off 0 bases at V and 2 bases at J, with 20 bases between the two ends. This chain's CDR3 is CASSQETGDYGRSKNIQYF. CDR3 DNA: TGTGCCAGCAGCCAAGAGACAGGGGACTACGGGAGGTCCAAAAACATTCAGTACTTC. Using reference TRBV14 and TRBJ2-4 for the parts outside the CDR3, the full variable domain is EAGVTQFPSHSVIEKGQTVTLRCDPISGHDNLYWYRRVMGKEIKFLLHFVKESKQDESGMPNNRFLAERTGGTYSTLKVQPAELEDSGVYFCASSQETGDYGRSKNIQYFGAGTRLSVL.

The V gene is TRBV10-1, the J gene TRBJ2-3; 7 positions match TRBD2. This CDR3 has 13 amino acids. Germline values: CDR1 WNHNN, CDR2 SYGVQD (reference sequence). The V and J ends lost 6 bases and 3 bases, in that order; junction bases with no gene match: 3. The CDR3 DNA follows: TGCGCCAGCAGGTCAGCGGGGACAGATACGCAGTATTTT. Protein sequence: CASRSAGTDTQYF.

The chain links TRBV7-8 to TRBJ1-3; no definite D call. The V end was cut by 7 bases, the J end by 0 bases, with 22 bases between. The CDR3 sequence is 18 residues long. Germline V gene sequence: CDR1 SGHVS, CDR2 FQNEAQ. The CDR3 reads CASTPGGRLGPSGNTIYF. CDR3 in DNA: TGTGCCAGCACCCCGGGAGGGCGTCTGGGTCCCTCTGGAAACACCATATATTTT. The complete variable domain, with remaining parts taken from reference TRBV7-8 and TRBJ1-3, reads GAGVSQSPRYKVAKRGQDVALRCDPISGHVSLFWYQQALGQGPEFLTYFQNEAQLDKSGLPSDRFFAERPEGSVSTLKIQRTQQEDSAVYLCASTPGGRLGPSGNTIYFGEGSWLTVV.

V usage is TRBV3-1 (or the pseudogene TRBV3-2) and J usage is TRBJ2-7; tentative D call: TRBD2 (7 bases). Trimming took off 7 bases at V and 4 bases at J, with 14 bases between the two ends. Looked up from germline, CDR1 is LGHDT and CDR2 is YNNKEL (reference sequence). The CDR3 is 13 residues long. CDR3 nucleotide sequence: TGTGCCAGCACCCGGGGGGCGCGGTACGAGCAGTACTTC. Residues: CASTRGARYEQYF.

This clone was seen once. This chain links TRBV10-3 with TRBJ1-1; TRBD1 aligns across 9 bases. CDR1 is ENHRY, CDR2 SYGVKD, per germline. This CDR3 is 16 amino acids long. The junction had 9 bases not matched to a gene; V was cut back by 2 bases and J by 5 bases. The CDR3 DNA sequence: TGTGCCATCAGTGAGGGGAACCGGGACAGGGATACTGAAGCTTTCTTT. It is translated as CAISEGNRDRDTEAFF.

The chain employs TRBV6-2 or TRBV6-3 and TRBJ1-2; 7 bases agree with TRBD1. Per the germline V gene, CDR1 is MNHEY and CDR2 is SVGEGT. Germline trimming cut 0 bases from V and 7 bases from J; bases unmatched to any gene: 14. This CDR3 comprises 17 residues. The CDR3 spells CASSYSQLTGNTLGYTF. DNA for the CDR3: TGTGCCAGCAGTTACTCGCAGTTGACAGGGAATACGCTTGGCTACACCTTC.

This chain uses TRBV19 with TRBJ1-5; 8 nucleotides align to TRBD1. Germline V CDR1 and CDR2: LNHDA, SQIVND (reference sequence). CDR3 length equals 12 residues. V shed 5 bases, J shed 6 bases, and the junction held 0 bases outside the gene matches. In nucleotides, the CDR3 is TGTGCCAGTAGTGACAGGGGTCAGCCCCAGCATTTT. Translating it yields CASSDRGQPQHF.

V is TRBV30 and J is TRBJ1-1; 8 positions match TRBD1. Germline V gives CDR1 GTSNPN, CDR2 SVGIG (reference sequence). Trimming took 2 bases from V and 5 from J; bases not matched to a gene: 13. The CDR3 runs 16 residues. CDR3 sequence reads: CAWSPTRGQGVTEAFF. CDR3 DNA: TGTGCCTGGAGTCCGACACGCGGACAGGGAGTTACTGAAGCTTTCTTT.

The chain combines TRBV11-3 with TRBJ2-1, with D perhaps TRBD2 (7 bases). Germline V CDR1 and CDR2: SGHNT, YENEEA. V was trimmed by 5 bases and J by 0 bases, leaving 11 bases between them. The CDR3 totals 15 residues. The CDR3 spells CASSPGGPSYNEQFF. The CDR3 DNA reads as TGTGCCAGCAGCCCGGGGGGCCCCTCCTACAATGAGCAGTTCTTC. The whole variable domain, remainder taken from reference TRBV11-3 and TRBJ2-1, is EAGVVQSPRYKIIEKKQPVAFWCNPISGHNTLYWYLQNLGQGPELLIRYENEEAVDDSQLPKDRFSAERLKGVDSTLKIQPAELGDSAVYLCASSPGGPSYNEQFFGPGTRLTVL.

In this sample, this clone turned up once. The chain links TRBV10-3 to TRBJ2-7; 9 bases fit TRBD1. Germline V gene data show CDR1 as ENHRY and CDR2 as SYGVKD. V dropped 7 bases and J dropped 2; count of bases not matched to a gene: 6. The CDR3 covers 14 residues. The CDR3 bases are TGTGCCATCAAGGAGACAGGGGGGCCCTACGAGCAGTACTTC. This gives the protein CAIKETGGPYEQYF.

The chain employs TRBV19 and TRBJ2-5, with D perhaps matching TRBD1 (6 bases). This CDR3 region has 16 residues. The germline gives CDR1 LNHDA, CDR2 SQIVND (reference sequence). The V end was cut by 5 bases, the J end by 1 base, with 17 bases between. CDR3 in amino acids: CASSQRQAPGQETQYF. CDR3 nucleotides: TGTGCCAGTAGTCAAAGACAGGCGCCGGGCCAAGAGACCCAGTACTTC.

The genes are TRBV5-1 and TRBJ1-2; 11 nucleotides align to TRBD1. Germline loops: CDR1 SGHRS, CDR2 YFSETQ. The V segment lost 0 bases and the J segment 7 bases; nucleotides outside the gene matches: 8. The CDR3 sequence is 16 residues long. This CDR3 is CASSLAKDRGLFGYTF. The DNA of the CDR3 is TGCGCCAGCAGCTTGGCCAAGGACAGGGGGCTTTTTGGCTACACCTTC.

V and J are TRBV24-1 and TRBJ2-2; D not certain. The CDR3 length is 14 residues. V was cut by 2 bases and J by 5 bases, with 8 bases left in between. Germline lookup yields CDR1 KGHDR and CDR2 SFDVKD. The CDR3 here is CATSDSGRTGELFF. CDR3 nucleotide sequence: TGTGCCACCAGTGATTCCGGTCGAACCGGGGAGCTGTTTTTT.

The chain links TRBV10-2 to TRBJ1-1, with 8 bases that match TRBD1. J lost 4 bases, V lost 6 bases, and 4 bases had no gene match. Germline V gene sequence: CDR1 WSHSY, CDR2 SAAADI. The length of the CDR3 is 13 residues. CDR3 coding DNA: TGCGCCAGCAGCCAGCAGGGGGCCACTGAAGCTTTCTTT. It yields the protein CASSQQGATEAFF.

The gene calls are TRBV4-1 and TRBJ2-7, with 7 bases lining up with TRBD2. Looked up from germline, CDR1 is MGHRA and CDR2 is YSYEKL. The CDR3 consists of 14 residues. V lost 1 base, J lost 5 bases, and 5 bases stayed unmatched. As DNA, the CDR3 is TGCGCCAGCAGCCAAGTCGCTAGCGGTAACGAGCAGTACTTC. Translating gives CASSQVASGNEQYF.